The 9 T cell receptor beta chains reported below all come from one sample, sequenced in a study of blood T cell repertoires in COVID-19. Here immunoSEQ multiplex PCR was the method, and the copy in TCRdb shows in-frame clones only, minus some. The table lists 200,000 to 300,000 clones, approximately 90% of them singletons. Sequenced material: peripheral blood. These receptors all stem from a woman aged 40-49 years with acute or convalescent COVID-19.

This clone has only one observation. The rearrangement links TRBV4-1 to TRBJ2-1; D is undetermined. Between the trimmed V and J ends, which lost 2 bases and 9 bases, there was a span of 14 bases. Per germline, CDR1 MGHRA and CDR2 YSYEKL. CDR3 length equals 14 residues. CDR3 sequence: CASSQPAQRFEQFF. DNA of the CDR3: TGCGCCAGCAGCCAACCCGCCCAGCGCTTTGAGCAGTTCTTC.

The rearrangement joins TRBV19 to TRBJ2-3; TRBD2 matches 13 bases. Losses at the gene ends were 4 bases for V and 2 bases for J; bases not matched to a gene: 3. Germline CDR1 LNHDA, CDR2 SQIVND (reference sequence). The CDR3 extends over 16 amino acids. The CDR3 region has the DNA TGTGCCAGTAGTAGACTAGCGGGGGGATTCACAGATACGCAGTATTTT. Translated: CASSRLAGGFTDTQYF. Complete variable domain (other parts from reference TRBV19 and TRBJ2-3): DGGITQSPKYLFRKEGQNVTLSCEQNLNHDAMYWYRQDPGQGLRLIYYSQIVNDFQKGDIAEGYSVSREKKESFPLTVTSAQKNPTAFYLCASSRLAGGFTDTQYFGPGTRLTVL.

The chain carries TRBV15 and TRBJ1-4; a weak D match, TRBD1 (5 bases). Per germline, CDR1 LNHNV and CDR2 YYDKDF (reference sequence). The CDR3 sequence is 13 residues long. Trimming shortened V by 0 bases and J by 13 bases, and 12 bases separated the two germline ends. As DNA, the CDR3 is TGTGCCACCAGCAGAGATCCAGGGAAACTACTGTTTTTT. Its translation is CATSRDPGKLLFF.

V gene TRBV13 combines with J gene TRBJ2-7, with D possibly matching TRBD1 (6 bases). V was pared by 5 bases and J by 1 base, with 12 bases between. The CDR3 totals 14 residues. The germline V gene has CDR1 PRHDT and CDR2 FYEKMQ (reference sequence). The CDR3 is CASSPLTGSYEQYV. The CDR3 nucleotides are TGTGCCAGCAGCCCCCTGACAGGATCCTACGAGCAGTACGTC.

This clone turned up a few times. The J gene is TRBJ2-7, the V gene TRBV19, with 7 bases fitting TRBD1. V lost 6 bases and J lost 6; bases outside the gene matches: 2. This CDR3 has 11 residues. Per the germline V gene, CDR1 is LNHDA and CDR2 is SQIVND (reference sequence). DNA of the CDR3: TGTGCCAGTAGCGCAGGGGGCGAGCAGTACGTC. As protein: CASSAGGEQYV.

The chain combines TRBV3-1 (or the pseudogene TRBV3-2) with TRBJ1-2; the match to TRBD1 covers 11 bases. Germline-derived CDR1 and CDR2 are LGHDT and YNNKEL (reference sequence). The V segment lost 4 bases and the J segment 3 bases; nucleotides outside the gene matches: 10. The CDR3 totals 17 residues. The CDR3 sequence is CASSPAVGTGGDYGYTF. The DNA of the CDR3 is TGTGCCAGCAGCCCTGCCGTCGGGACAGGGGGGGACTATGGCTACACCTTC.

The V and J genes are TRBV6-1 and TRBJ1-5; possible D gene TRBD1, 5 bases. V was trimmed by 2 bases and J by 4 bases, leaving 6 bases between them. This CDR3 is 13 amino acids long. Germline loops: CDR1 MNHNS, CDR2 SASEGT. The CDR3 region is CASSERTNQPQHF. CDR3 sequence (DNA): TGTGCCAGCAGTGAAAGGACAAATCAGCCCCAGCATTTT.

This rearrangement joins TRBV7-9 to TRBJ1-5; 8 bases are shared with TRBD1. This CDR3 is 14 amino acids long. Germline assignment: CDR1 SEHNR and CDR2 FQNEAQ (reference sequence). After removal of 10 bases from V and 4 bases from J, the junction contained 9 bases not matched to a gene. The CDR3 protein is CATADRGSNQPQHF. The CDR3, as DNA: TGTGCCACCGCCGACAGGGGATCAAATCAGCCCCAGCATTTT.

The V call is TRBV10-2, the J call TRBJ1-4, with 8 bases matching TRBD1. The CDR3 sequence is 14 residues long. Germline V lookup: CDR1 WSHSY, CDR2 SAAADI. Trimming at V came to 7 bases and at J to 8 bases, leaving 9 bases not matched to a gene. The CDR3 sequence: CASTRGGTGEKLFF. As DNA, the CDR3 is TGCGCCAGCACCAGGGGGGGGACAGGCGAAAAACTGTTTTTT.